Each of the 2 T cell receptor beta chains below was sequenced from the same sample in a study of cytomegalovirus exposure and HLA in healthy donors. 13 Jbeta primers and 60 Vbeta primers were used for the PCR. Using immunoSEQ multiplex PCR, the repertoire was profiled, and TCRdb retains in-frame clones only, with some absent. The repertoire has about 93,000 clones, more than 55% of them found once; the top ten carry 5.5% to 6.5%. The sequencing sample was made of PBMCs. The receptors stem from a boy aged 10-17 years in good health and CMV-seropositive.

This chain joins TRBV30 and TRBJ1-5; D gene unclear. With 0 bases removed from V and 2 bases from J, the gap between germline ends came to 8 bases. The length of the CDR3 is 14 residues. CDR1 is GTSNPN, CDR2 SVGIG, per germline (reference sequence). CDR3 nucleotide sequence: TGTGCCTGGAGTGTCGCAGCGGGCAATCAGCCCCAGCATTTT. Protein sequence: CAWSVAAGNQPQHF.

This chain links TRBV29-1 with TRBJ1-2; TRBD1 aligns across 10 bases. The CDR3 has 15 amino acids. CDR1 and CDR2 (germline): SQVTM, ANQGSEA. The V segment lost 4 bases and the J segment 4 bases; nucleotides outside the gene matches: 9. CDR3 protein: CSVATTGTGVYGYTF. The CDR3 region has the DNA TGCAGCGTTGCCACAACCGGGACAGGGGTCTATGGCTACACCTTC.